This T cell receptor beta chain is from a study of early T cells in non-severe SARS-CoV-2 infection. Looking at the study overall: RNA in bulk from unsorted whole blood was sequenced, and chains were unpaired.

This clonotype has ten or more counts. Unique molecular identifier tags were affixed to discrete cDNA molecules. In TCRdb, the 5' RACE reads were re-called with MiXCR into one record per CDR3 protein. Seen here are 25,000 to 35,000 distinct CDR3 sequences, 4.5% to 6% observed once, and the top ten hold 5% to 6%. The V end lost 4 bases, the J end lost 9 bases, and 24 bases lay between the germline ends. The CDR3 spans 16 residues. CDR1 and CDR2 from the germline V gene are LGHNA and YSLEER. The chain couples TRBV4-3 to TRBJ1-2; weak D call: TRBD1 (6 bases). The clonotype comes from an adult who was a healthcare worker with PCR-confirmed SARS-CoV-2 infection or an uninfected control (not recorded which). Sequencing was performed on whole blood. CDR3 nucleotide sequence: TGCGCCAGCAGCCCCTCTTTGAAGGGGGGTATGGGTAGCTACACCTTC. This codes for CASSPSLKGGMGSYTF.